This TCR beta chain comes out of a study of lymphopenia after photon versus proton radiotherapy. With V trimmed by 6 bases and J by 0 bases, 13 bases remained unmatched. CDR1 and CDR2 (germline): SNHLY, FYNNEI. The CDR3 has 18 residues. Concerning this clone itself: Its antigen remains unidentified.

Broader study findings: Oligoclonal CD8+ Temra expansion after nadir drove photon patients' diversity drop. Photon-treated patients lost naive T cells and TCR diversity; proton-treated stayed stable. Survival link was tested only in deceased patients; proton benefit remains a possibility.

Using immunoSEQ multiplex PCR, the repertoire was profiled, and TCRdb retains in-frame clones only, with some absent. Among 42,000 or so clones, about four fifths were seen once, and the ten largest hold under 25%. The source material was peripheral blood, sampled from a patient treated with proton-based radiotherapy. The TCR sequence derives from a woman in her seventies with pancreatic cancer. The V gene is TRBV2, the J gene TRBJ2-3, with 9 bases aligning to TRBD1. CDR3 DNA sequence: TGTGCCAGCAGCTCGGGCGTGATGGGGACAGGGAGCACAGATACGCAGTATTTT. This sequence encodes CASSSGVMGTGSTDTQYF.